The clone carrying this TCR beta chain was seen repeatedly, ten times or more. Its antigen is not identified. Hyperthyroidism patients were newly diagnosed, under 2 months' duration, aged 18 to 65. TCR beta CDR3 amplification used RNA transcripts. Investigators did first-round RT-PCR with HTBI primers, then second-round multiplex PCR. Via MiXCR, TCRdb re-called the multiplex PCR reads, giving one row per CDR3 protein. The data contain around 1,000,000 distinct CDR3 sequences, 35% to 40% of them singletons. CDR3 length: 17 residues. Germline values: CDR1 SNHLY, CDR2 FYNNEI. V lost 0 bases, J lost 8 bases, and 13 bases stayed unmatched. The data originate from a study of Graves' ophthalmopathy and Graves' hyperthyroidism. The study, taken as a whole, reports: Clonotypes were expanded in thyroid at above 0.001 frequency, and most also appeared in blood.

This receptor was taken from an adult man with Graves' hyperthyroidism. Sequenced input: peripheral blood or thyroid tissue (not recorded which). The chain employs TRBV2 and TRBJ1-2; 9 bases match TRBD1. Here the CDR3 DNA reads TGTGCCAGCAGTGAAGCGAACCGGGACAGGGCTGGTAGAGGCTACACCTTC. It codes for CASSEANRDRAGRGYTF.